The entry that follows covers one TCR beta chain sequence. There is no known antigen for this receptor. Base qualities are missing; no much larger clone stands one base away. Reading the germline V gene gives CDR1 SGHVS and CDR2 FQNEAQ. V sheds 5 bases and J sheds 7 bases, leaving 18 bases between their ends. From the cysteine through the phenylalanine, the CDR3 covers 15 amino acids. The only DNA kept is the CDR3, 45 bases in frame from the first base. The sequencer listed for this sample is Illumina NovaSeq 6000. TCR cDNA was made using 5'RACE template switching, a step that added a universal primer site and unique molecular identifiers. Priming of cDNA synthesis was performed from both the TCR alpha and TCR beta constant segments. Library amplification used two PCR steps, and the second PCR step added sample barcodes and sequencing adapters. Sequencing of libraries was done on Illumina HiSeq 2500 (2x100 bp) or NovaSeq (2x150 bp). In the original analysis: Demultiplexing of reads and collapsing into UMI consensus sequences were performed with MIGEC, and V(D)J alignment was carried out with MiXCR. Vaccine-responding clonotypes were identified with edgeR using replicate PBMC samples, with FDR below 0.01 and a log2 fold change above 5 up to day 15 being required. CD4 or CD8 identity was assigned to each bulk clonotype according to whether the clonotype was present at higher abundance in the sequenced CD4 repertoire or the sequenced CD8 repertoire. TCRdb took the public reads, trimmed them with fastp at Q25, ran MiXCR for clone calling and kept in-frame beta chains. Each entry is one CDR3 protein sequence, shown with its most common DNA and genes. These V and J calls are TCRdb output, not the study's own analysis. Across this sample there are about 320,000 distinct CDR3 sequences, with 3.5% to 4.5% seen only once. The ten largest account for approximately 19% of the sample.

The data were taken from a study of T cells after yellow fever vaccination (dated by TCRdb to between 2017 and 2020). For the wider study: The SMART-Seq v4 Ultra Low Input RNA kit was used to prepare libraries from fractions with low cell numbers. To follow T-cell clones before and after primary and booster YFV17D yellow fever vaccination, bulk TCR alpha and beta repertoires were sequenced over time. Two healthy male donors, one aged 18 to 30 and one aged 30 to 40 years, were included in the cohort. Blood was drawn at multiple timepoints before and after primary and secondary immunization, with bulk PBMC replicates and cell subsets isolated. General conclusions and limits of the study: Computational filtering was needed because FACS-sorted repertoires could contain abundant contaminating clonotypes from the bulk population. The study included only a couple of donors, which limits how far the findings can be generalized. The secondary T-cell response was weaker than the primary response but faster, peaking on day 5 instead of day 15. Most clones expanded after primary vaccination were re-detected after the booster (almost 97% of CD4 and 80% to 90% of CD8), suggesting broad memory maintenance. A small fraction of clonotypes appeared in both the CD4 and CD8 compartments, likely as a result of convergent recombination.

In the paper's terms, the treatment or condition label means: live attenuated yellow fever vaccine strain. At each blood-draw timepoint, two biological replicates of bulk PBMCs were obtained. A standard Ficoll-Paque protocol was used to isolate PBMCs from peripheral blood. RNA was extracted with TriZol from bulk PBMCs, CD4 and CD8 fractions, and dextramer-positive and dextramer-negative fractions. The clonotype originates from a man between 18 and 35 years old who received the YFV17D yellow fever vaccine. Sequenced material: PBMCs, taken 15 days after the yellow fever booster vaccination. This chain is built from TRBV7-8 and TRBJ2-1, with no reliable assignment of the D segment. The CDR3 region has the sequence CASSANGPVGNEQFF. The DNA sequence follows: TGTGCCAGCAGCGCCAATGGCCCGGTAGGAAATGAGCAGTTCTTC.